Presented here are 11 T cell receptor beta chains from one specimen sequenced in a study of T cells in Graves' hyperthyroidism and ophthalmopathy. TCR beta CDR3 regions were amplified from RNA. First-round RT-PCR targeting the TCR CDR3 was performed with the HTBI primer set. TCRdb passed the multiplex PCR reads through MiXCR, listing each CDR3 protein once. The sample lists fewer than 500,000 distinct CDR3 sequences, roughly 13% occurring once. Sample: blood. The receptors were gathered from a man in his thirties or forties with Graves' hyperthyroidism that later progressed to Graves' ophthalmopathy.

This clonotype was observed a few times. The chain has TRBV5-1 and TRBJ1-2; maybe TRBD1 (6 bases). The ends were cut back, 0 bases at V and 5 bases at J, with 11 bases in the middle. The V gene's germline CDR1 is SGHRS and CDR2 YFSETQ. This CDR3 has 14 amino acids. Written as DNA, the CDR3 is TGCGCCAGCAGCTTGGGGGGGCGCCAATATGGCTACACCTTC. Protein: CASSLGGRQYGYTF. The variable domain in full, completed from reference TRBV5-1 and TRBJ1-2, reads KAGVTQTPRYLIKTRGQQVTLSCSPISGHRSVSWYQQTPGQGLQFLFEYFSETQRNKGNFPGRFSGRQFSNSRSEMNVSTLELGDSALYLCASSLGGRQYGYTFGSGTRLTVV.

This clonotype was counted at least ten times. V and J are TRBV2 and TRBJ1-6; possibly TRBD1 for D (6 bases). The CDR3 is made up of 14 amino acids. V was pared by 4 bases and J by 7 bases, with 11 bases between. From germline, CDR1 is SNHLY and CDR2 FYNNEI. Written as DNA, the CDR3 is TGTGCCAGCAGTGCCGGGACACCAAATTCACCCCTCCACTTT. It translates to CASSAGTPNSPLHF.

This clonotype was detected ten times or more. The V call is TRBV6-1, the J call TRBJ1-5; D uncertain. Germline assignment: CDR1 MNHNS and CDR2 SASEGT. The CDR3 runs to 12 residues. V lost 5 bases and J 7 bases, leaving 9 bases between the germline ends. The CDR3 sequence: CASSTPGQPQHF. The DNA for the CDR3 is TGTGCCAGCAGTACCCCAGGCCAGCCCCAGCATTTT.

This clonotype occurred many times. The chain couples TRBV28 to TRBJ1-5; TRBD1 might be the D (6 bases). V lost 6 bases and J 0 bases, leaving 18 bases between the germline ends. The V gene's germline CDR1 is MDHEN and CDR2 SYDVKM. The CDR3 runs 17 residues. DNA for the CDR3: TGTGCCAGCAGCCAAGGGGGAATAAGCTATAGCAATCAGCCCCAGCATTTT. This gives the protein CASSQGGISYSNQPQHF.

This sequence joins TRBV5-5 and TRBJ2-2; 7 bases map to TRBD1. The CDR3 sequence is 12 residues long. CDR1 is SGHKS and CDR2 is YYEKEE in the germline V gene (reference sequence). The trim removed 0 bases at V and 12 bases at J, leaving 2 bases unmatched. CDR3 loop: CASSLDRGQLFF. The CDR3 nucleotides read TGTGCCAGCAGCTTGGATAGGGGGCAGCTGTTTTTT. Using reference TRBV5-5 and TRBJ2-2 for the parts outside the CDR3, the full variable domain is DAGVTQSPTHLIKTRGQQVTLRCSPISGHKSVSWYQQVLGQGPQFIFQYYEKEERGRGNFPDRFSARQFPNYSSELNVNALLLGDSALYLCASSLDRGQLFFGEGSRLTVL.

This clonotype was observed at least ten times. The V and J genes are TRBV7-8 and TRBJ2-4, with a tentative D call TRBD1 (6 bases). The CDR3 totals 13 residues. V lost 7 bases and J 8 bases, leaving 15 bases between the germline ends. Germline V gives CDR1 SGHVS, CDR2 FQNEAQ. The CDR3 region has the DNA TGTGCCAGCATGTGGGGGCCAGGGGACATTCAGTACTTC. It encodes CASMWGPGDIQYF.

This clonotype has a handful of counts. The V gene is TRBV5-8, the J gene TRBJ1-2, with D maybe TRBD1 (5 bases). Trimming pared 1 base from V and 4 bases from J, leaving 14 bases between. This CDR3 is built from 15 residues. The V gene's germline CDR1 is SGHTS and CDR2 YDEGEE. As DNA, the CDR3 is TGTGCCAGCAGCTTGTCAACAGGAGTGGCCTATGGCTACACCTTC. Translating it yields CASSLSTGVAYGYTF. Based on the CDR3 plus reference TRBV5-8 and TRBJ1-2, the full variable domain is EAGVTQSPTHLIKTRGQQATLRCSPISGHTSVYWYQQALGLGLQFLLWYDEGEERNRGNFPPRFSGRQFPNYSSELNVNALELEDSALYLCASSLSTGVAYGYTFGSGTRLTVV.

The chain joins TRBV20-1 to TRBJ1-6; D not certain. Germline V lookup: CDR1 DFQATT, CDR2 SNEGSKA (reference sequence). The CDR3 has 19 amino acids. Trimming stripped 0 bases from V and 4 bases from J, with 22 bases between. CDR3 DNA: TGCAGTGCTAGAGATCTCAGGACCCCCCCGGTGAGATATAATTCACCCCTCCACTTT. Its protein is CSARDLRTPPVRYNSPLHF.

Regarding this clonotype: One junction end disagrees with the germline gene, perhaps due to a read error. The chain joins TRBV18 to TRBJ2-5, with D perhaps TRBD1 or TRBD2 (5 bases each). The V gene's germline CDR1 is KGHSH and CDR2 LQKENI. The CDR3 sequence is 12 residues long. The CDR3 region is CASSPGASSFHF. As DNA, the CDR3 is TGTGCCAGCTCACCCGGGGCCTCTTCATTTCACTTC.

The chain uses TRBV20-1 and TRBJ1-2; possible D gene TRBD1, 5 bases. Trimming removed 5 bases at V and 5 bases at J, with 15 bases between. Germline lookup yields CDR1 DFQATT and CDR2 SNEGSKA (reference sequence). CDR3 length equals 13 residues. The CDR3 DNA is TGCAGTGCTTCCCACACAGACAGTTATGGCTACACCTTC. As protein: CSASHTDSYGYTF.

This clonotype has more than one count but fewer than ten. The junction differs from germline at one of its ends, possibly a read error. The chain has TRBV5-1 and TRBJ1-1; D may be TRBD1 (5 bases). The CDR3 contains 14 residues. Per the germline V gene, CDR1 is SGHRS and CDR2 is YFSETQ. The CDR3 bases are TGCGTCAGCAGCTTGGATTCGGGGGGCACTGAAGCTTTCTTT. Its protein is CVSSLDSGGTEAFF.